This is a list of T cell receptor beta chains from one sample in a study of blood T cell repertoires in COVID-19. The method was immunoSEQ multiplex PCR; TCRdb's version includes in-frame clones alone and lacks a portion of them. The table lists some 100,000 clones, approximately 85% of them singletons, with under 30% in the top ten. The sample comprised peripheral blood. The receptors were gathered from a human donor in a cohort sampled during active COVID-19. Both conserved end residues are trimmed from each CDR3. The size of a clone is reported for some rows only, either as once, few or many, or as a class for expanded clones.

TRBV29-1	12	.	SVLGTLPYNEQF
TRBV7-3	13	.	ASSLKSGRGDTQY
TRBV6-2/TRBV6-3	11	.	ASSPTDQETQY
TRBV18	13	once	ASSRRGQRDSPLH
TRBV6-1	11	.	ASSEVQGDGYT
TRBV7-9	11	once	ASSLHRYSPLH
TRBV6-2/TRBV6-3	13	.	ASSYPQGSNSPLH
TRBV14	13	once	ASSQVGAVKNIQY
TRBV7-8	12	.	ASSLLHGAYEQY
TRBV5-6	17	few	ASSTQTTIGLAGTDTQY
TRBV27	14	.	ASSLRGLASPNEQF
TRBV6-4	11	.	ASSVIPADTQY
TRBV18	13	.	ASSPPGGAVYGYT
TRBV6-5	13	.	ASSRSYRGGNGYT
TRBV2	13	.	ASSPGQGFYNEQF
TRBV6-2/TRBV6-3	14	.	ASSYPSSITSYGYT
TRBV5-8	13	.	ASSDRGYAYNEQF
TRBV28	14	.	ASSGPGQGSTDTQY
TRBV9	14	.	ASSPRQGAAYNEQF
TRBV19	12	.	ASSMEDGNYGYT
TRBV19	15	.	ATSRDRGFSGANVLT
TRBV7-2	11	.	ASRAGGTDTQY
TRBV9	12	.	ASSVGGRAYEQY
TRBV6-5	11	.	ASSLTGGNGYT
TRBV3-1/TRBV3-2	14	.	ASSQEYGPGIYEQY
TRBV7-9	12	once	ASSSRDTNTEAF
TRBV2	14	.	ASSDIPGLGEETQY
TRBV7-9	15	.	ASSRGTGGQANEKLF
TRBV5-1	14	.	ASSFSYREGQNEQY
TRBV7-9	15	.	ASSLGRRGDSDNEQF
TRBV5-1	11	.	ASSFNNQETQY
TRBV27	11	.	ASSGQGSGGYT
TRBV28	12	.	ASSPGWSRGTQH
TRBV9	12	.	ASSVGQGDQPQH
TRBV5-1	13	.	ASSLTGTGPYEQY
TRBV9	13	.	ASSDGTGADSGYT
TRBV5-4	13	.	ASSFGTGATYEQY
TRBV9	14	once	ASSRAAGGNTGELF
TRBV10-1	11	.	ASSDSSYNEQF
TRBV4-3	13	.	ASSFSGGASDTQY
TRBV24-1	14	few	ATSGVTSGDRNEQF
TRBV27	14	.	ASSPNGLYSGNTIY